This TCR beta chain appears in the sequencing data of a study of T-cell memory formation after mild COVID-19. Study-level information: Largely donor-specific sequence clusters came from a couple of donors.

Trimming cost V 0 bases and J 3 bases, with 9 bases left between them. CDR1 MNHEY and CDR2 SVGAGI come from the germline V gene. The CDR3 extends over 14 amino acids. Each CDR3 protein gets one entry after TCRdb re-called the 5' RACE reads with MiXCR. The sample shows under 300,000 distinct CDR3 sequences, approximately 9% of them seen only once. The chain recombines TRBV6-5 with TRBJ2-7; a possible D gene is TRBD2 (5 bases). The specimen sequenced was PBMCs or a T cell subset sorted from them (not recorded which). The sequence was collected from a man aged 18 to 30 who had mild COVID-19 (a few samples of this study predate the infection). Cell type and time point are not known. The CDR3 bases are TGTGCCAGCAGTTACTCAAAACGGGGCTACGAGCAGTACTTC. Translated: CASSYSKRGYEQYF.